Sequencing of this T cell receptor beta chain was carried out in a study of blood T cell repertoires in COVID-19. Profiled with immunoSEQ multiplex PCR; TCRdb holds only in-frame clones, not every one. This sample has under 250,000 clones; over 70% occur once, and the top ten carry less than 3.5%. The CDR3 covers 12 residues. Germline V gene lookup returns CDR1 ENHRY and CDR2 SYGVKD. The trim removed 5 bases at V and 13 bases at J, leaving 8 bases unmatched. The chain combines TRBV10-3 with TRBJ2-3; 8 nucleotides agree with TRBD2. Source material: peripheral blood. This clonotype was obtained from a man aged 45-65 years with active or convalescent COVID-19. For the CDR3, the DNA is TGTGCCATCAGTTTTAGCGGGATGGGGGAGTATTTT. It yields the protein CAISFSGMGEYF.